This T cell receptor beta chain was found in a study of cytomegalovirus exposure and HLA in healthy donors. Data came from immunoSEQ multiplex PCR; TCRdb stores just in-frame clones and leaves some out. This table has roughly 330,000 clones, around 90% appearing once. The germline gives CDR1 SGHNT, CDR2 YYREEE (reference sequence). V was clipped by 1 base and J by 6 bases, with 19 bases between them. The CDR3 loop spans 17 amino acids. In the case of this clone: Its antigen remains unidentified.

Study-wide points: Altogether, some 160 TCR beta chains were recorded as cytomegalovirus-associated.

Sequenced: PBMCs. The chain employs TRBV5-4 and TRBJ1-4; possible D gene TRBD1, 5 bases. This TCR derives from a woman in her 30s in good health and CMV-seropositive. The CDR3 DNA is TGTGCCAGCAGCTTGTCCATCGGGGCAGGGCGTCATGAAAAACTGTTTTTT. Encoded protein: CASSLSIGAGRHEKLFF.